The clone carrying this TCR beta chain has only one observation. V gave up 1 base and J gave up 5 bases; unmatched junction bases: 8. The germline CDR1 and CDR2 sequences are SGHNT and YENEEA. The CDR3 is 16 amino acids. The data are from a study of blood T cell repertoires in COVID-19. Study summary: The origin of the acute and convalescent COVID-19 samples was the United States, Italy and Spain.

Participants spanned ages roughly 18 to 90 years and resided in 20 to 30 US areas. Researchers sorted participants into cohorts using their self-reported clinical history. Original data processing: Amplification of reference gene primers provided the estimated nucleated cell counts. Libraries were prepared by immunoSEQ multiplex PCR; TCRdb keeps only in-frame clonotypes and omits some of them. The V and J calls and clone size are taken from that table; D and trimming were inferred from the DNA. The sample contains 150,000 to 200,000 clones, more than 65% of which appear only once. The sequence was obtained from a woman between 50 and 59 years old with acute COVID-19. This rearrangement joins TRBV11-3 to TRBJ2-1; 7 bases map to TRBD1. Sequenced material: PBMCs or T cells enriched from blood (not recorded which). The CDR3 DNA is TGTGCCAGCAGCTTAGCCCTCGACAGGGCGGACAATGAGCAGTTCTTC. The encoded protein is CASSLALDRADNEQFF.